These 21 T cell receptor beta chains were sequenced from one sample in a study of shared clonotypes between healthy human individuals. The table came from immunoSEQ multiplex PCR; TCRdb's copy has only in-frame clones and leaves some out. Here the sample spans roughly 2,300,000 clones, about nine tenths being singletons. Sequencing was performed on naive CD4+ T cells from PBMCs. The subset here: CD45RA+ positively selected. These TCRs come from a man aged 18 to 35 in good health. Some clones in this sample may be carry-over from other donors' samples.

The V gene is TRBV5-6, the J gene TRBJ2-1; weak D call: TRBD1 (5 bases). Trimming cost V 4 bases and J 9 bases, with 14 bases left between them. The CDR3 length is 13 residues. Germline V gives CDR1 SGHDT, CDR2 YYEEEE. CDR3 sequence: CASSQTGLGEQFF. The CDR3 region has the DNA TGTGCCAGCAGCCAAACAGGTTTAGGTGAGCAGTTCTTC.

The V call is TRBV28, the J call TRBJ2-3, with TRBD2 matching 15 bases. With 2 bases clipped from V and 3 bases from J, the junction kept 6 bases outside the gene matches. The CDR3 extends over 18 amino acids. Looked up from germline, CDR1 is MDHEN and CDR2 is SYDVKM. For the CDR3, the DNA is TGTGCCAGCAGTTTAGCCGGACTAGCGGGAGGGCCGACAGATACGCAGTATTTT. Its translation is CASSLAGLAGGPTDTQYF. Full variable domain (remainder filled in from reference TRBV28 and TRBJ2-3): DVKVTQSSRYLVKRTGEKVFLECVQDMDHENMFWYRQDPGLGLRLIYFSYDVKMKEKGDIPEGYSVSREKKERFSLILESASTNQTSMYLCASSLAGLAGGPTDTQYFGPGTRLTVL.

Worth noting for this clone: The sample has other DNA sequences that encode this CDR3 too. CDR3 amino acids: CASSLRGGGTDTQYF. As DNA, the CDR3 is TGTGCCAGCAGTTTGAGGGGAGGGGGCACAGATACGCAGTATTTT. J is TRBJ2-3 and V is TRBV28; 7 bases match TRBD2. The CDR3 length is 15 residues. Germline trimming cut 3 bases from V and 1 base from J; bases unmatched to any gene: 4. The germline CDR1 and CDR2 sequences are MDHEN and SYDVKM.

The chain is built from TRBV28 and TRBJ1-2; the match to TRBD1 covers 9 bases. The germline CDR1 and CDR2 sequences are MDHEN and SYDVKM. Trimming cost V 5 bases and J 8 bases; bases outside gene matches: 9. This CDR3 comprises 14 residues. The CDR3 region has the DNA TGTGCCAGCAGTACTATGACAGGGGGTAAAGGCTACACCTTC. As protein: CASSTMTGGKGYTF.

The rearrangement uses TRBV5-1 and TRBJ1-2, with D tentatively TRBD1 (5 bases). Trimming removed 3 bases from V and 0 bases from J, with 9 bases in between. The CDR3 has 14 amino acids. Germline CDR1 SGHRS, CDR2 YFSETQ. The CDR3 spells CASSYGTANYGYTF. The CDR3 DNA sequence: TGCGCCAGCAGCTACGGGACGGCTAACTATGGCTACACCTTC.

This clone was observed a single time. This chain links TRBV7-6 with TRBJ2-1, with TRBD1 matching 12 bases. CDR3 size: 16 residues. From germline, CDR1 is SGHVS and CDR2 FNYEAQ. Trimming at V came to 5 bases and at J to 4 bases, leaving 6 bases not matched to a gene. In DNA, the CDR3 is TGTGCCAGCAGCCCCGGGACAGGGGGCAAGTACAATGAGCAGTTCTTC. Translated, it gives CASSPGTGGKYNEQFF. The full variable domain, its missing parts supplied by reference TRBV7-6 and TRBJ2-1, is GAGVSQSPRYKVTKRGQDVALRCDPISGHVSLYWYRQALGQGPEFLTYFNYEAQQDKSGLPNDRFSAERPEGSISTLTIQRTEQRDSAMYRCASSPGTGGKYNEQFFGPGTRLTVL.

The V and J genes are TRBV5-4 and TRBJ1-2; D might be TRBD1 (5 bases). Trimming removed 3 bases from V and 5 bases from J, with 17 bases in between. This CDR3 contains 15 residues. The germline CDR1 and CDR2 sequences are SGHNT and YYREEE (reference sequence). CDR3 region: CASSSGGSGWYGYTF. CDR3 in DNA: TGTGCCAGCAGCTCCGGGGGGAGTGGTTGGTATGGCTACACCTTC.

V is TRBV29-1 and J is TRBJ1-1; D is unresolved. Trimming shortened V by 4 bases and J by 6 bases, and 18 bases separated the two germline ends. The V gene's germline CDR1 is SQVTM and CDR2 ANQGSEA. This CDR3 region has 14 residues. The CDR3 region is CSVGRTSAGAEAFF. Written as DNA, the CDR3 is TGCAGCGTTGGCAGAACTTCGGCGGGAGCTGAAGCTTTCTTT.

The genes are TRBV5-4 and TRBJ2-1; a weak D match, TRBD1 (5 bases). CDR3 length equals 15 residues. The V and J ends lost 4 bases and 6 bases respectively, with 17 bases between them. CDR1 SGHNT and CDR2 YYREEE come from the germline V gene (reference sequence). The chain's CDR3 is CASSPQDQGGNEQFF. CDR3 sequence (DNA): TGTGCCAGCAGCCCCCAGGACCAGGGCGGCAATGAGCAGTTCTTC.

The chain has TRBV4-1 and TRBJ1-4, with D unclear. The CDR3 covers 13 residues. Germline values: CDR1 MGHRA, CDR2 YSYEKL. V lost 0 bases to trimming and J lost 13 bases, with 12 bases between them. This CDR3 reads CASSQDPGVLLFF. The CDR3 region has the DNA TGCGCCAGCAGCCAAGATCCCGGTGTATTACTGTTTTTT.

V usage is TRBV11-1 and J usage is TRBJ2-1; D remains unclear. Deletions cut 3 bases from V and 7 bases from J, with 7 bases between. Germline V gene sequence: CDR1 SGHAT, CDR2 FQDESV (reference sequence). The CDR3 is 12 residues long. Here the CDR3 reads CASSFLGNEQFF. CDR3 in DNA: TGTGCCAGCAGCTTTTTGGGGAATGAGCAGTTCTTC.

The CDR3 sequence: CASSLGQGNTGELFF. In nucleotides, the CDR3 is TGTGCCAGCAGCCTCGGACAGGGGAACACCGGGGAGCTGTTTTTT. The rearrangement uses TRBV6-5 and TRBJ2-2, with 8 bases lining up with TRBD1. The junction had 4 bases not matched to a gene; V was cut back by 6 bases and J by 1 base. The CDR3 has 15 residues. CDR1 and CDR2 from the germline V gene are MNHEY and SVGAGI.

A few counts support this clone. In the same sample, other DNA sequences code for this CDR3. This chain links TRBV7-3 with TRBJ2-7, with no clear D. This CDR3 region has 13 residues. Trimming pared 3 bases from V and 1 base from J, leaving 7 bases between. The germline CDR1 and CDR2 sequences are SGHTA and FQGTGA. The CDR3 reads CASSFSPSYEQYF. CDR3 in DNA: TGTGCCAGCAGCTTTTCGCCATCCTACGAGCAGTACTTC.

V and J are TRBV27 and TRBJ2-3, with 11 bases identical to TRBD2. Germline V gene sequence: CDR1 MNHEY, CDR2 SMNVEV (reference sequence). This CDR3 contains 18 residues. V gave up 2 bases and J gave up 5 bases; unmatched junction bases: 12. The DNA for the CDR3 is TGTGCCAGCAGTTTAAGCAAAGGACTAGCGGGTGGAGGAGATACGCAGTATTTT. As protein: CASSLSKGLAGGGDTQYF.

The J gene is TRBJ1-2, the V gene TRBV4-1; maybe TRBD1 (6 bases). Germline V gives CDR1 MGHRA, CDR2 YSYEKL. The length of the CDR3 is 17 residues. Trimming stripped 2 bases from V and 8 bases from J, with 24 bases between. CDR3 protein: CASSQFVTGYNRGGYTF. CDR3 sequence (DNA): TGCGCCAGCAGCCAATTTGTCACAGGGTATAATAGGGGGGGCTACACCTTC.

The chain recombines TRBV28 with TRBJ2-7; D possibly matches TRBD1 or TRBD2 (5 bases each). The CDR3 has 15 residues. Germline CDR1 reads MDHEN; CDR2 reads SYDVKM. The ends were cut back, 5 bases at V and 0 bases at J, with 14 bases in the middle. This chain's CDR3 is CASSPGDVSSYEQYF. CDR3 coding DNA: TGTGCCAGCAGTCCTGGGGACGTCAGCTCCTACGAGCAGTACTTC.

This sequence joins TRBV5-8 and TRBJ1-4; 7 nucleotides agree with TRBD1. With V trimmed by 5 bases and J by 0 bases, 4 bases remained unmatched. This CDR3 contains 15 residues. Germline-derived CDR1 and CDR2 are SGHTS and YDEGEE. The CDR3 DNA is TGTGCCAGCAGGGCCGGGACAGCAACTAATGAAAAACTGTTTTTT. It specifies CASRAGTATNEKLFF. Variable domain in full (rest from reference TRBV5-8 and TRBJ1-4): EAGVTQSPTHLIKTRGQQATLRCSPISGHTSVYWYQQALGLGLQFLLWYDEGEERNRGNFPPRFSGRQFPNYSSELNVNALELEDSALYLCASRAGTATNEKLFFGSGTQLSVL.

The chain carries TRBV9 and TRBJ2-5; D possibly corresponds to TRBD2 (6 bases). This CDR3 is built from 14 residues. Germline V lookup: CDR1 SGDLS, CDR2 YYNGEE. Trimming pared 4 bases from V and 1 base from J, leaving 11 bases between. In DNA, the CDR3 is TGTGCCAGCAGCCCTGGGGGGTTCCAAGAGACCCAGTACTTC. Amino acids: CASSPGGFQETQYF. Using reference TRBV9 and TRBJ2-5 for the parts outside the CDR3, the full variable domain is DSGVTQTPKHLITATGQRVTLRCSPRSGDLSVYWYQQSLDQGLQFLIQYYNGEERAKGNILERFSAQQFPDLHSELNLSSLELGDSALYFCASSPGGFQETQYFGPGTRLLVL.

Details on this clone: Within the sample, other DNA sequences also encode this same CDR3. The chain carries TRBV27 and TRBJ1-3; unclear D gene. Germline values: CDR1 MNHEY, CDR2 SMNVEV (reference sequence). CDR3 size: 13 residues. V dropped 2 bases and J dropped 0 bases, with 2 bases sitting between them. CDR3 residues: CASSLGSGNTIYF. DNA of the CDR3: TGTGCCAGCAGTTTAGGCTCTGGAAACACCATATATTTT.

This chain links TRBV28 with TRBJ2-7; perhaps TRBD1 as D (5 bases). V was trimmed by 6 bases and J by 5 bases, leaving 14 bases between them. The CDR3 sequence is 13 residues long. CDR1 is MDHEN, CDR2 SYDVKM, per germline. The CDR3 loop reads CASRPQGNHEQYF. The CDR3 DNA follows: TGTGCCAGCAGACCTCAGGGTAACCACGAGCAGTACTTC.

This chain uses TRBV9 with TRBJ1-1, with D unresolved. CDR1 and CDR2 (germline): SGDLS, YYNGEE. V was trimmed by 4 bases and J by 0 bases, leaving 13 bases between them. The CDR3 length is 15 residues. This CDR3 reads CASSPHGVLNTEAFF. CDR3 in DNA: TGTGCCAGCAGCCCGCATGGGGTTTTGAACACTGAAGCTTTCTTT.